This T cell receptor beta chain originates from a study of control samples from healthy donors and cancer patients. The germline gives CDR1 SEHNR, CDR2 FQNEAQ (reference sequence). Trimming removed 1 base from V and 0 bases from J, with 4 bases in between. There are 14 residues in the CDR3. This clone was seen a few times. The repertoire was sequenced with immunoSEQ multiplex PCR; TCRdb's copy has only in-frame clones and lacks some. The sample consists of 150,000 or so clones, 93% of them appearing once. This receptor was obtained from a woman aged 55-69 years in good health. Input material: blood. The V and J genes are TRBV7-9 and TRBJ1-3; D is unclear. The DNA of the CDR3 is TGTGCCAGCAGCTTAGTTACCTCTGGAAACACCATATATTTT. This encodes CASSLVTSGNTIYF.